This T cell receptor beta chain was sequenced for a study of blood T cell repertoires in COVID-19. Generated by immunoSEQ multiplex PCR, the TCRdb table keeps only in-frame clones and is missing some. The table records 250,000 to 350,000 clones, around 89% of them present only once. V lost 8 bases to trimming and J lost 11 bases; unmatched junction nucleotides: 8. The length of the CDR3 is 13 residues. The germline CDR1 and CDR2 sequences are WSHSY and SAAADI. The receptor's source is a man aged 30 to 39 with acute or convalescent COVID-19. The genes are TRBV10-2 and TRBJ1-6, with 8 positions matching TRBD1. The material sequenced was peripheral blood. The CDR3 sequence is CASLTGGSPPLHF. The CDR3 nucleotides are TGCGCCAGCCTTACAGGGGGATCCCCACCCCTCCACTTT.